The clone carrying this T cell receptor (beta chain) was seen a handful of times. Its antigen is still unknown. The CDR3 contains 16 residues. V lost 4 bases and J 2 bases, leaving 16 bases between the germline ends. Germline CDR1 SGHTA, CDR2 FQGTGA. The data stem from a study of T cell responses to AZD1222 COVID-19 vaccine. Study-wide findings and caveats: Among vaccine-associated CD4 TCRs, coverage spanned spike, with dominance at 160-218 and 743-854. Unmutated variant regions are reportedly the target of nearly half of TCRs that are spike-specific.

TCRdb's copy holds only in-frame clones and misses some; the assay was immunoSEQ multiplex PCR. The table includes roughly 100,000 clones, about nine tenths detected once. The sample consisted of peripheral blood, taken on day 0 of AZD1222 vaccination. The receptor comes from an adult in good health. The chain employs TRBV7-3 and TRBJ2-3; D is perhaps TRBD2 (6 bases). For the CDR3, the DNA is TGTGCCAGCAGCTCCAGCCCTAGCGATGACACAGATACGCAGTATTTT. This sequence encodes CASSSSPSDDTDTQYF. The variable domain in full, with the rest retrieved from reference TRBV7-3 and TRBJ2-3, is GAGVSQTPSNKVTEKGKYVELRCDPISGHTALYWYRQSLGQGPEFLIYFQGTGAADDSGLPNDRFFAVRPEGSVSTLKIQRTERGDSAVYLCASSSSPSDDTDTQYFGPGTRLTVL.